A selection of T cell receptor beta chains follows, all from one sample in a study of blood T cell repertoires in COVID-19. Produced via immunoSEQ multiplex PCR; TCRdb's table is partial and in-frame only. The repertoire consists of some 410,000 clones, with approximately 88% occurring once and the leading ten covering around 0.95%. The specimen was PBMCs or T cells enriched from blood (not recorded which). The receptor set was obtained from a woman aged 30 to 39 with acute COVID-19. Each CDR3 is given with its conserved first and last residue. Each record gives: CDR3 protein, CDR3 length, clone size, V gene, J gene. Expanded clones are given a class, and other clones once, few, many or no size at all.

CASSTTGLTYEQYF	14	few	TRBV5-1	TRBJ2-7
CASSGGQGTEAFF	13	few	TRBV2	TRBJ1-1
CASSRGFDTGELFF	14	-	TRBV4-3	TRBJ2-2
CASSLAGQGGEKLFF	15	few	TRBV7-8	TRBJ1-4
CASSLVPGGQPQHF	14	once	TRBV5-5	TRBJ1-5
CATSAGYGYTF	11	-	TRBV15	TRBJ1-2
CASSIQGGNTIYF	13	once	TRBV19	TRBJ1-3
CASSPQGLAGGEQFF	15	-	TRBV7-3	TRBJ2-1
CASSVGGGLGEQYF	14	-	TRBV9	TRBJ2-7
CASGRYGYTF	10	-	TRBV6-5	TRBJ1-2
CASSLSSGVKSEQFF	15	-	TRBV7-2	TRBJ2-1
CASRSLAGIYNEQFF	15	-	TRBV2	TRBJ2-1
CASSVVGLQETQYF	14	once	TRBV9	TRBJ2-5
CASRTTTGAMNTEAFF	16	-	TRBV6-6	TRBJ1-1
CAWSVRVGTEAFF	13	-	TRBV30	TRBJ1-1
CASSLGAGEPPYGYTF	16	once	TRBV7-2	TRBJ1-2
CASSMGQGLVQPQHF	15	-	TRBV28	TRBJ1-5
CASSQDYGRGAASRETQYF	19	-	TRBV4-3	TRBJ2-5
CASSQDPQGGRSPLHF	16	-	TRBV4-1	TRBJ1-6
CASSYSMTSVGIQYF	15	-	TRBV6-5	TRBJ2-4
CSVGREGEKLFF	12	-	TRBV29-1	TRBJ1-4
CASRSSGGPLDTQYF	15	-	TRBV25-1	TRBJ2-3
CASSQGFQFPMNTEAFF	17	-	TRBV4-3	TRBJ1-1
CASSQPPGTGVYNEQFF	17	-	TRBV23-1	TRBJ2-1
CASRVAGVNTEAFF	14	-	TRBV27	TRBJ1-1
CASSVMGHSFQETQYF	16	-	TRBV9	TRBJ2-5
CASSPFQDISSGNTIYF	17	-	TRBV18	TRBJ1-3
CASRPTVSTDTQYF	14	many	TRBV2	TRBJ2-3
CASRRSGVNEKLFF	14	-	TRBV19	TRBJ1-4
CASSRNEETPQHF	13	-	TRBV19	TRBJ1-5
CASSPGGGNYGYTF	14	-	TRBV5-1	TRBJ1-2
CASSLSIGGDSERPYEQYF	19	-	TRBV27	TRBJ2-7
CASTPAGAVEKLFF	14	-	TRBV2	TRBJ1-4
CASGFGGVGRNTEAFF	16	-	TRBV12-5	TRBJ1-1
CASGRVGTAGQGNTEAFF	18	once	TRBV28	TRBJ1-1
CSASPSGAANTGELFF	16	many	TRBV20-1	TRBJ2-2
CASARGQMGTDTQYF	15	-	TRBV4-3	TRBJ2-3
CASSTGGWYGYTF	13	-	TRBV28	TRBJ1-2
CASSHGGQALYEQYF	15	-	TRBV3-1/TRBV3-2	TRBJ2-7
CASRWTGSGNTIYF	14	few	TRBV2	TRBJ1-3
CASREDEGATEAFF	14	few	TRBV10-2	TRBJ1-1
CASSIGQGRDGYTF	14	-	TRBV7-2	TRBJ1-2
CASSFAGEQYF	11	once	TRBV7-2	TRBJ2-7
CASSGGAGYDQPQHF	15	-	TRBV9	TRBJ1-5
CASSYSFLSGANVLTF	16	-	TRBV6-5	TRBJ2-6
CASSLVGAGNTEAFF	15	-	TRBV7-9	TRBJ1-1
CASSETGGANTGELFF	16	-	TRBV7-3	TRBJ2-2
CASSFRGEETQYF	13	-	TRBV7-3	TRBJ2-5
CASSFRGNEKLFF	13	once	TRBV7-9	TRBJ1-4
CASSLQGPSYEQYF	14	few	TRBV3-1/TRBV3-2	TRBJ2-7
CASSIYQGSFDEQYF	15	-	TRBV19	TRBJ2-7
CASSSPAGTGGRETQYF	17	-	TRBV19	TRBJ2-5
CASSPPRGGLLYEQYF	16	-	TRBV7-9	TRBJ2-7